Following are 32 T cell receptor beta chains from one sample sequenced in a study of control samples from healthy donors and cancer patients. Only in-frame clones appear in the TCRdb table, and some are missing; sequencing was by immunoSEQ multiplex PCR. The sample holds about 72,000 clones, approximately 92% seen once. Input material: blood. The receptors stem from a woman aged 60-70 years in good health.

This clone occurred a few times. This sequence joins TRBV4-1 and TRBJ1-1, with no clear D. CDR3 size: 17 residues. V lost 1 base to trimming and J lost 1 base, with 16 bases between them. Per the germline V gene, CDR1 is MGHRA and CDR2 is YSYEKL. Here the CDR3 DNA reads TGCGCCAGCAGCCAAGTCTCGGGCTCTCGTAGGAACACTGAAGCTTTCTTT. This sequence encodes CASSQVSGSRRNTEAFF.

The V and J genes are TRBV5-1 and TRBJ1-2, with 7 bases identical to TRBD1. The germline gives CDR1 SGHRS, CDR2 YFSETQ. The CDR3 spans 14 residues. The junction had 11 bases not matched to a gene; V was cut back by 4 bases and J by 8 bases. DNA of the CDR3: TGCGCCAGCAGCAAAGGGACAGCCCAGGGGGGCTACACCTTC. Translation gives CASSKGTAQGGYTF.

The chain carries TRBV30 and TRBJ1-5; weak D call: TRBD1 (5 bases). Germline V gene data show CDR1 as GTSNPN and CDR2 as SVGIG (reference sequence). CDR3 size: 14 residues. V lost 2 bases to trimming and J lost 2 bases, with 10 bases between them. CDR3 sequence reads: CAWSLGVGNQPQHF. The DNA of the CDR3 is TGTGCCTGGAGTCTAGGGGTCGGCAATCAGCCCCAGCATTTT.

The chain recombines TRBV18 with TRBJ1-2, with D possibly being TRBD1 (5 bases). This CDR3 is built from 13 residues. With 6 bases removed from V and 2 bases from J, the gap between germline ends came to 10 bases. From germline, CDR1 is KGHSH and CDR2 LQKENI. CDR3 sequence (DNA): TGTGCCAGCTCGGGGGTCTCAAACTATGGCTACACCTTC. It codes for CASSGVSNYGYTF.

J is TRBJ1-2 and V is TRBV7-3; no firm D call. CDR3 length: 13 residues. Germline V lookup: CDR1 SGHTA, CDR2 FQGTGA. Trimming pared 4 bases from V and 6 bases from J, leaving 12 bases between. CDR3: CASSSSFGDGYTF. CDR3 nucleotides: TGTGCCAGCAGCTCGTCTTTCGGGGATGGCTACACCTTC.

The chain carries TRBV7-3 and TRBJ1-1; perhaps TRBD1 as D (5 bases). Germline CDR1 reads SGHTA; CDR2 reads FQGTGA. V was trimmed by 5 bases and J by 1 base, leaving 8 bases between them. The CDR3 contains 13 residues. The CDR3 DNA follows: TGTGCCAGCAGCACGACAGCGAACACTGAAGCTTTCTTT. Its protein product is CASSTTANTEAFF.

The chain joins TRBV7-3 to TRBJ2-3, with 8 bases that match TRBD2. The J segment lost 3 bases and the V segment lost 1 base, leaving 3 bases of the junction unmatched. The CDR3 runs to 15 residues. CDR1 is SGHTA and CDR2 is FQGTGA in the germline V gene. The CDR3 loop is CASSLNPSGTDTQYF. The CDR3 DNA sequence: TGTGCCAGCAGCTTAAACCCTAGCGGGACAGATACGCAGTATTTT. Full variable domain (rest looked up from reference TRBV7-3 and TRBJ2-3): GAGVSQTPSNKVTEKGKYVELRCDPISGHTALYWYRQSLGQGPEFLIYFQGTGAADDSGLPNDRFFAVRPEGSVSTLKIQRTERGDSAVYLCASSLNPSGTDTQYFGPGTRLTVL.

The chain carries TRBV11-2 and TRBJ2-7; D uncertain. CDR3 length: 14 amino acids. Germline-derived CDR1 and CDR2 are SGHAT and FQNNGV. V was clipped by 5 bases and J by 0 bases, with 11 bases between them. The CDR3, as DNA: TGTGCCAGCAGCAAGACACCTAGCTCCTACGAGCAGTACTTC. Protein sequence: CASSKTPSSYEQYF.

V and J are TRBV28 and TRBJ1-5; no clear D gene. The CDR3 covers 14 residues. Trimming took off 3 bases at V and 3 bases at J, with 9 bases between the two ends. Germline values: CDR1 MDHEN, CDR2 SYDVKM. DNA of the CDR3: TGTGCCAGCAGTTTTCCCCAAGCCAATCAGCCCCAGCATTTT. Translating it yields CASSFPQANQPQHF.

The chain carries TRBV7-3 and TRBJ1-1; 9 nucleotides agree with TRBD1. CDR3 length: 14 amino acids. Germline CDR1 SGHTA, CDR2 FQGTGA. Trimming at V came to 2 bases and at J to 7 bases, leaving 5 bases not matched to a gene. As DNA, the CDR3 is TGTGCCAGCAGCTTAGAGGGACAGGGCAATGAAGCTTTCTTT. It codes for CASSLEGQGNEAFF. Complete variable domain (other parts from reference TRBV7-3 and TRBJ1-1): GAGVSQTPSNKVTEKGKYVELRCDPISGHTALYWYRQSLGQGPEFLIYFQGTGAADDSGLPNDRFFAVRPEGSVSTLKIQRTERGDSAVYLCASSLEGQGNEAFFGQGTRLTVV.

The rearrangement joins TRBV9 to TRBJ2-3; maybe TRBD2 (6 bases). The ends were cut back, 3 bases at V and 2 bases at J, with 13 bases in the middle. The CDR3 is made up of 15 amino acids. CDR1 is SGDLS, CDR2 YYNGEE, per germline. CDR3 coding DNA: TGTGCCAGCAGCGGTTCCGGGACTCTCACAGATACGCAGTATTTT. This encodes CASSGSGTLTDTQYF. Complete variable domain (other parts from reference TRBV9 and TRBJ2-3): DSGVTQTPKHLITATGQRVTLRCSPRSGDLSVYWYQQSLDQGLQFLIQYYNGEERAKGNILERFSAQQFPDLHSELNLSSLELGDSALYFCASSGSGTLTDTQYFGPGTRLTVL.

The V and J genes are TRBV6-5 and TRBJ1-3; D call uncertain. V lost 7 bases and J 4 bases, leaving 14 bases between the germline ends. This CDR3 spans 14 amino acids. Per germline, CDR1 MNHEY and CDR2 SVGAGI. The CDR3: CASTHSGSGNTIYF. The CDR3 DNA reads as TGTGCCAGCACCCACTCGGGGTCCGGAAACACCATATATTTT.

The chain is built from TRBV29-1 and TRBJ2-7; 8 bases match TRBD2. The germline gives CDR1 SQVTM, CDR2 ANQGSEA. The CDR3 is 12 residues long. The J segment lost 5 bases and the V segment lost 5 bases, leaving 5 bases of the junction unmatched. The CDR3, as DNA: TGCAGCGTTAGGACTAGCAGCGACGAGCAGTACTTC. Translating it yields CSVRTSSDEQYF.

V is TRBV2 and J is TRBJ1-4; 10 bases line up with TRBD1. Germline trimming cut 3 bases from V and 10 bases from J; bases unmatched to any gene: 8. The CDR3 has 15 amino acids. CDR1 is SNHLY and CDR2 is FYNNEI in the germline V gene. In nucleotides, the CDR3 is TGTGCCAGCAGTGAGGCGGACAGGGGGTCCCGAAAACTGTTTTTT. This sequence encodes CASSEADRGSRKLFF.

The V call is TRBV25-1, the J call TRBJ2-7; TRBD1 matches 8 bases. CDR1 MGHDK and CDR2 SYGVNS come from the germline V gene. Trimming at V came to 4 bases and at J to 5 bases, leaving 4 bases not matched to a gene. The CDR3 length is 13 residues. CDR3 protein: CASSGRQGHEQYF. CDR3 sequence (DNA): TGTGCCAGCAGTGGGCGACAGGGGCACGAGCAGTACTTC.

The rearrangement joins TRBV5-1 to TRBJ1-1; D not resolved. CDR1 and CDR2 from the germline V gene are SGHRS and YFSETQ. Trimming took 4 bases from V and 4 from J, leaving 5 bases between them. The CDR3 spans 11 residues. The CDR3 protein is CASSVGTEAFF. The CDR3 bases are TGCGCCAGCAGCGTTGGCACTGAAGCTTTCTTT.

V and J are TRBV19 and TRBJ2-2; D unresolved. Trimming took off 6 bases at V and 4 bases at J, with 12 bases between the two ends. This CDR3 has 14 residues. Germline V CDR1 and CDR2: LNHDA, SQIVND (reference sequence). The CDR3 loop is CASSPLGLTGELFF. CDR3 in DNA: TGTGCCAGTAGCCCTCTAGGTCTCACCGGGGAGCTGTTTTTT.

The chain joins TRBV6-5 to TRBJ2-7; maybe TRBD1 (5 bases). This CDR3 is built from 15 residues. The V end was cut by 7 bases, the J end by 3 bases, with 19 bases between. The germline V gene has CDR1 MNHEY and CDR2 SVGAGI. DNA for the CDR3: TGTGCCAGCACCTTTGGGGCCTCAAAGCACTACGAGCAGTACTTC. It yields the protein CASTFGASKHYEQYF.

This rearrangement joins TRBV5-6 to TRBJ2-3; D is uncertain. Germline V gives CDR1 SGHDT, CDR2 YYEEEE. V was trimmed by 2 bases and J by 2 bases, leaving 3 bases between them. The CDR3 runs to 12 residues. The CDR3 is CASSLYTDTQYF. CDR3 nucleotide sequence: TGTGCCAGCAGCTTATACACAGATACGCAGTATTTT.

V is TRBV10-3 and J is TRBJ2-7; 12 nucleotides align to TRBD2. V lost 2 bases, J lost 7 bases, and 6 bases stayed unmatched. This CDR3 comprises 15 residues. Germline CDR1 ENHRY, CDR2 SYGVKD. In nucleotides, the CDR3 is TGTGCCATCAGTGAGAGACTAGCGGGAGCTTGGGAGCAGTACTTC. Its protein product is CAISERLAGAWEQYF.

This clone appeared a single time. The genes are TRBV18 and TRBJ2-7; tentative D call: TRBD1 (6 bases). Germline CDR1 is KGHSH and CDR2 is LQKENI. V was trimmed by 1 base and J by 0 bases, leaving 10 bases between them. CDR3 length: 15 residues. The CDR3 loop reads CASSPQQQGSYEQYF. In DNA, the CDR3 is TGTGCCAGCTCACCACAACAACAGGGCTCCTACGAGCAGTACTTC.

This chain joins TRBV28 and TRBJ1-4; tentatively, D is TRBD1 (5 bases). Germline V gives CDR1 MDHEN, CDR2 SYDVKM. V was clipped by 10 bases and J by 7 bases, with 13 bases between them. The CDR3 spans 12 residues. CDR3 coding DNA: TGTGCCACGATGGGACGGACTGAAAAACTGTTTTTT. Amino acid sequence: CATMGRTEKLFF.

The chain couples TRBV28 to TRBJ1-5; D may be TRBD1 (5 bases). The V end lost 2 bases, the J end lost 4 bases, and 12 bases lay between the germline ends. The CDR3 is 15 residues long. Germline V gene sequence: CDR1 MDHEN, CDR2 SYDVKM. The CDR3 spells CASSLRLSGNQPQHF. DNA of the CDR3: TGTGCCAGCAGTTTAAGGTTATCAGGGAATCAGCCCCAGCATTTT.

The genes are TRBV4-2 and TRBJ2-7; no clear D. Trimming left V 3 bases short and J 0 bases short, with 6 bases between. Germline values: CDR1 LGHNA, CDR2 YNFKEQ. The CDR3 is 13 amino acids. CDR3 protein: CASSQSNSYEQYF. For the CDR3, the DNA is TGTGCCAGCAGCCAGTCCAACTCCTACGAGCAGTACTTC.

This chain links TRBV4-1 with TRBJ1-2; no clear D. The V end was cut by 0 bases, the J end by 8 bases, with 16 bases between. Germline V lookup: CDR1 MGHRA, CDR2 YSYEKL. The CDR3 consists of 15 residues. The CDR3 spells CASSQEYRGVWGYTF. CDR3 bases: TGCGCCAGCAGCCAAGAATATCGGGGTGTTTGGGGCTACACCTTC.

The chain has TRBV4-1 and TRBJ2-7; 7 bases are shared with TRBD2. V trimming: 4 bases; J trimming: 1 base; junction bases outside the gene matches: 7. Germline lookup yields CDR1 MGHRA and CDR2 YSYEKL. The CDR3 length is 15 residues. As DNA, the CDR3 is TGCGCCAGCAGCCCGGAGCTAGCGGATTCCTACGAGCAGTACTTC. This codes for CASSPELADSYEQYF.

The CDR3 region is CATSDLDVAYNEQFF. In nucleotides, the CDR3 is TGTGCCACCAGTGATTTGGACGTAGCCTACAATGAGCAGTTCTTC. The chain couples TRBV24-1 to TRBJ2-1; D gene ambiguous. Trimming removed 0 bases at V and 2 bases at J, with 7 bases between. The CDR3 is 15 amino acids. CDR1 and CDR2 (germline): KGHDR, SFDVKD.

V gene TRBV27 combines with J gene TRBJ2-3; D gene unclear. The CDR3 runs to 16 residues. CDR1 is MNHEY and CDR2 is SMNVEV in the germline V gene (reference sequence). V lost 4 bases, J lost 4 bases, and 18 bases lay in between. In nucleotides, the CDR3 is TGTGCCAGCAGTTCCCCTCGGCTAACTGGCCCAGATACGCAGTATTTT. Its protein product is CASSSPRLTGPDTQYF.

The rearrangement uses TRBV30 and TRBJ2-2; the D gene is possibly TRBD2 (6 bases). Trimming pared 4 bases from V and 4 bases from J, leaving 13 bases between. There are 14 residues in the CDR3. Germline V lookup: CDR1 GTSNPN, CDR2 SVGIG (reference sequence). The CDR3 DNA reads as TGTGCCTGGACGCCAGGGACTGCCACCGGGGAGCTGTTTTTT. Protein sequence: CAWTPGTATGELFF.

The V call is TRBV6-5, the J call TRBJ1-1; D is ambiguous. In germline, CDR1 is MNHEY, CDR2 SVGAGI. With 7 bases removed from V and 0 bases from J, the gap between germline ends came to 9 bases. CDR3 length: 13 residues. The CDR3 protein is CASTRHMNTEAFF. Here the CDR3 DNA reads TGTGCCAGCACCAGGCACATGAACACTGAAGCTTTCTTT.

This rearrangement joins TRBV5-4 to TRBJ2-3; 11 bases map to TRBD2. The V and J ends lost 6 bases and 2 bases, in that order; junction bases with no gene match: 11. The CDR3 is 17 amino acids. Per the germline V gene, CDR1 is SGHNT and CDR2 is YYREEE (reference sequence). CDR3 in DNA: TGTGCCAGCAACGCCATTCCGGGACTAGCGGACACAGATACGCAGTATTTT. It encodes CASNAIPGLADTDTQYF.

J is TRBJ2-3 and V is TRBV28; D gene unclear. Germline V CDR1 and CDR2: MDHEN, SYDVKM. Between the trimmed V and J ends, which lost 2 bases and 6 bases, there was a span of 15 bases. The CDR3 runs to 15 residues. The CDR3 sequence is CASSLGKQLGDTQYF. CDR3 nucleotide sequence: TGTGCCAGCAGTTTAGGAAAACAGTTAGGGGATACGCAGTATTTT.